This is a list of T cell receptor beta chains from one sample in a study of T cells in tuberculosis. Clones were sequenced by immunoSEQ multiplex PCR, and TCRdb holds only the in-frame ones, with some missing. The repertoire has more than 35,000 clones, 90% to 95% of them found once; the top ten carry 7.5%. The sample comprised PBMCs. Every receptor here comes from a donor under 30 with latent tuberculosis or without tuberculosis infection. Each CDR3 is given with its conserved first and last residue. A D gene is named only where the DNA matches it firmly. The size of a clone is reported for some rows only, either as once, few or many, or as a class for expanded clones.

J	size	V	D	CDR3	DNA
TRBJ2-1	.	TRBV6-1	TRBD2	CASRGLAGVKGFF	TGTGCCAGCAGGGGACTAGCGGGGGTCAAAGGGTTCTTC
TRBJ1-6	.	TRBV2	.	CASSGFGLIYNSPLHF	TGTGCCAGCAGCGGTTTCGGACTGATTTATAATTCACCCCTCCACTTT
TRBJ2-2	.	TRBV5-1	.	CASSFIRGTNTGELFF	TGCGCCAGCAGCTTTATCAGGGGCACGAACACCGGGGAGCTGTTTTTT
TRBJ1-4	.	TRBV7-2	TRBD1	CASSLTGSNEKLFF	TGTGCCAGCAGCTTGACAGGGTCTAATGAAAAACTGTTTTTT
TRBJ1-1	.	TRBV6-1	.	CASSEVLMVQAFTEAFF	TGTGCCAGCAGTGAAGTTCTGATGGTACAGGCCTTCACTGAAGCTTTCTTT
TRBJ2-7	.	TRBV5-4	.	CASSLGTGYEQYF	TGTGCCAGCAGCTTGGGGACTGGCTACGAGCAGTACTTC
TRBJ2-3	.	TRBV7-9	.	CASSLEGGSTDTQYF	TGTGCCAGCAGCTTAGAAGGCGGGAGCACAGATACGCAGTATTTT
TRBJ2-3	.	TRBV19	TRBD1	CASRTTGYADTQYF	TGTGCCAGTAGAACGACAGGGTATGCAGATACGCAGTATTTT
TRBJ2-5	.	TRBV19	.	CASSATILGTQETQYF	TGTGCCAGTAGTGCCACTATCCTCGGAACACAAGAGACCCAGTACTTC
TRBJ2-5	.	TRBV5-4	.	CASSPLRSGETQYF	TGTGCCAGCAGCCCGCTTAGATCCGGAGAGACCCAGTACTTC
TRBJ2-2	.	TRBV7-2	.	CASSLFTASLAGELFF	TGTGCCAGCAGCTTATTCACGGCTAGCCTGGCCGGGGAGCTGTTTTTT
TRBJ1-1	.	TRBV19	.	CASNFDTPNTEAFF	TGTGCCAGTAACTTTGACACCCCGAACACTGAAGCTTTCTTT
TRBJ2-6	.	TRBV7-3	TRBD2	CASSRVTSGGPGANVLTF	TGTGCCAGCAGCCGAGTAACTAGCGGGGGGCCAGGGGCCAACGTCCTGACTTTC
TRBJ1-3	.	TRBV6-5	.	CASSYRYSGNTIYF	TGTGCCAGCAGTTACCGTTACTCTGGAAACACCATATATTTT
TRBJ1-6	once	TRBV2	.	CASSGGQSSYNSPLHF	TGTGCCAGCAGTGGTGGACAGAGCTCCTATAATTCACCCCTCCACTTT
TRBJ1-4	.	TRBV7-9	.	CASTSSVENEKLFF	TGTGCCAGCACCTCTTCGGTCGAGAATGAAAAACTGTTTTTT
TRBJ2-3	.	TRBV9	.	CASSVGFGWEDTQYF	TGTGCCAGCAGCGTAGGCTTTGGGTGGGAGGATACGCAGTATTTT
TRBJ2-7	.	TRBV7-9	.	CASSPTWRYYEQYF	TGTGCCAGCAGCCCAACGTGGAGGTACTACGAGCAGTACTTC
TRBJ1-2	.	TRBV6-1	.	CASQQGAINNGYTF	TGTGCCAGCCAGCAGGGCGCGATCAACAATGGCTACACCTTC
TRBJ1-1	.	TRBV7-6	.	CASSLAEYQGIMNTEAFF	TGTGCCAGCAGCTTAGCGGAATACCAGGGAATCATGAACACTGAAGCTTTCTTT
TRBJ2-3	.	TRBV9	.	CASSESRSADTQYF	TGTGCCAGCAGCGAATCAAGGAGCGCAGATACGCAGTATTTT
TRBJ2-3	.	TRBV6-4	TRBD2	CASSPSWTSGRATDTQYF	TGTGCCAGCAGCCCGTCTTGGACTAGCGGGAGGGCCACAGATACGCAGTATTTT
TRBJ1-2	.	TRBV28	.	CASRTPNDRLGYTF	TGTGCCAGCAGAACCCCCAACGACAGGCTCGGCTACACCTTC
TRBJ1-1	once	TRBV5-1	TRBD1	CASSFGTAEGMAFF	TGCGCCAGCAGCTTCGGGACAGCCGAAGGTATGGCTTTCTTT
TRBJ1-3	.	TRBV9	.	CASSDREGSYSGNTIYF	TGTGCCAGCAGCGACCGGGAGGGGTCCTACTCTGGAAACACCATATATTTT
TRBJ2-7	.	TRBV18	TRBD1	CASSRGQGLEQYF	TGTGCCAGCTCAAGGGGACAGGGACTCGAGCAGTACTTC
TRBJ2-7	few	TRBV5-1	.	CASSLTGRDSYEQYF	TGCGCCAGCAGCTTGACCGGCAGGGACTCCTACGAGCAGTACTTC
TRBJ1-2	few	TRBV30	TRBD1	CAWTRQGVGYGYTF	TGTGCCTGGACTAGACAGGGGGTGGGCTATGGCTACACCTTC
TRBJ1-5	.	TRBV19	TRBD1	CASSMGQGIASNQPQHF	TGTGCCAGTAGTATGGGACAGGGTATAGCTAGCAATCAGCCCCAGCATTTT
TRBJ2-7	.	TRBV6-5	.	CASSYEVDYEQYF	TGTGCCAGCAGTTACGAGGTAGACTACGAGCAGTACTTC
TRBJ2-1	.	TRBV28	TRBD1	CASSLSLQGYNEQFF	TGTGCCAGCAGTTTGAGTCTACAGGGGTACAATGAGCAGTTCTTC
TRBJ2-1	.	TRBV10-1	TRBD1	CASSETGTGYNEQFF	TGCGCCAGCAGTGAAACCGGGACAGGGTACAATGAGCAGTTCTTC
TRBJ1-2	.	TRBV6-5	.	CASSDSYGYTF	TGTGCCAGCAGTGACAGCTATGGCTACACCTTC
TRBJ1-5	once	TRBV2	.	CASSENLRSNQPQHF	TGTGCCAGCAGTGAGAATCTCAGGAGCAATCAGCCCCAGCATTTT
TRBJ2-7	.	TRBV6-1	TRBD1	CASKRDRDFYEQYF	TGTGCCAGCAAACGGGACAGGGACTTCTACGAGCAGTACTTC
TRBJ2-7	.	TRBV2	.	CASRDISYEQYF	TGTGCCAGCCGGGACATATCCTACGAGCAGTACTTC
TRBJ2-1	.	TRBV6-6	TRBD1	CASNRDRAVYEQFF	TGTGCCAGCAACCGGGACAGGGCGGTCTATGAGCAGTTCTTC
TRBJ2-4	.	TRBV6-5	TRBD1	CASSSPGTEKNIQYF	TGTGCCAGCAGTTCCCCCGGGACAGAGAAAAACATTCAGTACTTC
TRBJ1-4	.	TRBV14	.	CASSHRVTNEKLFF	TGTGCCAGCAGCCACAGGGTAACTAATGAAAAACTGTTTTTT
TRBJ1-1	.	TRBV6-5	TRBD1	CASSYGQGNTEAFF	TGTGCCAGCAGTTACGGACAGGGGAACACTGAAGCTTTCTTT
TRBJ2-3	.	TRBV5-8	.	CASSTWTEAPLDTQYF	TGTGCCAGCAGCACCTGGACAGAAGCCCCACTAGATACGCAGTATTTT
TRBJ1-4	.	TRBV6-1	TRBD1	CASSLDRGREKLFF	TGTGCCAGCAGTCTCGACAGGGGAAGGGAAAAACTGTTTTTT
TRBJ1-2	.	TRBV6-5	.	CASSSTRVSYGYTF	TGTGCCAGCAGTTCGACCAGGGTTAGTTATGGCTACACCTTC
TRBJ2-1	.	TRBV29-1	.	CSVEGPSGGRGYNEQFF	TGCAGCGTTGAAGGGCCCTCTGGGGGTAGGGGGTACAATGAGCAGTTCTTC
TRBJ2-1	.	TRBV15	TRBD2	CATSAGLAGVLRNEQFF	TGTGCCACCAGCGCGGGACTAGCGGGAGTTTTAAGGAATGAGCAGTTCTTC
TRBJ2-3	.	TRBV30	.	CAWIQTTDTQYF	TGTGCCTGGATACAGACCACAGATACGCAGTATTTT
TRBJ1-1	.	TRBV10-3	TRBD1	CAISEEKTGGVVGNTEAFF	TGTGCCATCAGTGAAGAGAAAACAGGGGGGGTAGTGGGGAACACTGAAGCTTTCTTT
TRBJ1-1	once	TRBV29-1	.	CSASDSSVKGNTEAFF	TGCAGCGCTTCAGACAGTTCCGTTAAAGGGAACACTGAAGCTTTCTTT
TRBJ2-3	.	TRBV5-6	TRBD2	CASSLEATSEATDTQYF	TGTGCCAGCAGCTTGGAAGCGACTAGCGAGGCCACAGATACGCAGTATTTT
TRBJ2-7	.	TRBV5-1	.	CASSFGRGAFNYEQYF	TGCGCCAGCAGCTTTGGTCGGGGGGCCTTCAACTACGAGCAGTACTTC
TRBJ1-1	.	TRBV5-1	TRBD1	CASSFRQGKNTEAFF	TGCGCCAGCAGTTTTCGACAGGGGAAGAACACTGAAGCTTTCTTT
TRBJ2-1	.	TRBV9	.	CASSLSAQGAYNEQFF	TGTGCCAGCAGCTTATCAGCGCAGGGCGCCTACAATGAGCAGTTCTTC
TRBJ1-5	few	TRBV6-5	.	CASSYRVNQPQHF	TGTGCCAGCAGTTATCGAGTTAATCAGCCCCAGCATTTT